These T cell receptor beta chains were read from a single sample in a study of cytomegalovirus exposure and HLA in healthy donors. Sequenced by immunoSEQ multiplex PCR; TCRdb stores in-frame clones only, minus some. The sample lists about 110,000 clones, 75% seen once, with 2.5% to 3% in the top ten. The sequenced material came from PBMCs. The source is a male donor in good health and CMV-seropositive. Both conserved end residues are part of each CDR3. The D gene is left open where the match is weak. Clone size is not always given. Where it is, it says once, few, many or a class for expanded clones.

.	TRBD1	TRBV7-6	TRBJ1-5	TGTGCCAGCAGCCCGACAGGGCTTGGGCAGCCCCAGCATTTT	CASSPTGLGQPQHF
.	.	TRBV27	TRBJ1-1	TGTGCCAGCAGTTTGGTAAAGAGCGGCCCAGCTTTCTTT	CASSLVKSGPAFF
few	.	TRBV5-1	TRBJ2-7	TGCGCCAGCAGCCTAGGGACTTACGAGCAGTACTTC	CASSLGTYEQYF
.	TRBD2	TRBV30	TRBJ2-7	TGTGCCTGGGGGTCAAGCGGGAGGCGCGAGCAGTACTTC	CAWGSSGRREQYF
once	TRBD2	TRBV4-2	TRBJ2-2	TGTGCCACTTCGACTAGCGGGGGATACACCGGGGAGCTGTTTTTT	CATSTSGGYTGELFF
.	.	TRBV4-2	TRBJ2-3	TGTGCCAGCAGCCAAGATATGACTGGCACAGATACGCAGTATTTT	CASSQDMTGTDTQYF
.	TRBD1	TRBV29-1	TRBJ2-7	TGCAGCGTTGTACAGGGGGCCTACGAGCAGTACTTC	CSVVQGAYEQYF
.	.	TRBV15	TRBJ1-1	TGTGCCACCAGCAGAGACAGGGTCTTCACTGAAGCTTTCTTT	CATSRDRVFTEAFF
.	TRBD1	TRBV7-9	TRBJ1-2	TGTGCCAGCAGCGCGACCAGGACAGGGAGTGGCTACACCTTC	CASSATRTGSGYTF
.	.	TRBV4-3	TRBJ1-3	TGCGCCAGCAGCCCGGGGGGTGTTAGCTCTGGAAACACCATATATTTT	CASSPGGVSSGNTIYF
.	TRBD1	TRBV10-3	TRBJ1-6	TGTGCCATCAGTGAGTTCCGGGACAGGGGGCCATCCGAATTCTATAATTCACCCCTCCACTTT	CAISEFRDRGPSEFYNSPLHF
.	.	TRBV7-2	TRBJ2-7	TGTGCCAGCAGCTTAGTACCGGACGAGCAGTACTTC	CASSLVPDEQYF
few	TRBD1	TRBV5-6	TRBJ1-1	TGTGCCAGCAGCTCGGGGACAGGGGCCAGGGACACTGAAGCTTTCTTT	CASSSGTGARDTEAFF
.	TRBD1	TRBV19	TRBJ2-7	TGTGCCAGTAGTAACCCGCCAGGGGGCAGATCCTACGAGCAGTACTTC	CASSNPPGGRSYEQYF
.	TRBD2	TRBV5-1	TRBJ2-7	TGCGCCAGCAGCCCGAGACTAGCTGTACTCCCCATCTCCTACGAGCAGTACTTC	CASSPRLAVLPISYEQYF
.	TRBD1	TRBV5-1	TRBJ2-6	TGCGCCAGCAGCTTGTCCGGGACAGGGTACTCTGGGGCCAACGTCCTGACTTTC	CASSLSGTGYSGANVLTF
.	TRBD2	TRBV7-3	TRBJ2-2	TGTGCCAGCAGCATTAGTCCAGGACTAGCCGGGAGCACCGGGGAGCTGTTTTTT	CASSISPGLAGSTGELFF
.	TRBD1	TRBV7-2	TRBJ1-1	TGTGCCAGCAGCCTGGACAGGCGGGGCACTGAAGCTTTCTTT	CASSLDRRGTEAFF
.	TRBD1	TRBV29-1	TRBJ1-4	TGCAGCGCCCCCGGGACAGATAATGAAAAACTGTTTTTT	CSAPGTDNEKLFF
.	.	TRBV9	TRBJ1-1	TGTGCCAGCAGCGGTCAGGATTGGGACACTGAAGCTTTCTTT	CASSGQDWDTEAFF
.	TRBD2	TRBV6-4	TRBJ2-3	TGTGCCAGCAGTGACGGGACTAGCGGGAGAGATACGCAGTATTTT	CASSDGTSGRDTQYF
.	.	TRBV28	TRBJ1-4	TGTGCCAGCAGTTTTAGACCGAACGTTGCGAGAGGAACTAATGAAAAACTGTTTTTT	CASSFRPNVARGTNEKLFF
few	TRBD1	TRBV9	TRBJ1-4	TGTGCCAGCAGCGTAGAAGGGACAGGGTTCGGAAAACTGTTTTTT	CASSVEGTGFGKLFF
.	TRBD2	TRBV30	TRBJ2-5	TGTGCCTGGGGCGCGGGGGAGCAGTACTTC	CAWGAGEQYF
.	.	TRBV28	TRBJ1-1	TGTGCCAGCACCCGACACTTGAACACTGAAGCTTTCTTT	CASTRHLNTEAFF
.	TRBD2	TRBV4-3	TRBJ2-2	TGCGCCAGCAGCCAAGATCGGGGGGTAGGGACCGGGGAGCTGTTTTTT	CASSQDRGVGTGELFF
.	TRBD2	TRBV19	TRBJ2-7	TGTGCCACCAGCGGGAGGGGCGAGCAGTACTTC	CATSGRGEQYF
.	.	TRBV28	TRBJ2-7	TGTGCCAGCAGTTTACAGCCGGGTCCGACTTACGAGCAGTACTTC	CASSLQPGPTYEQYF
.	.	TRBV27	TRBJ1-1	TGTGCCATACAAACAGGAGTTAACACTGAAGCTTTCTTT	CAIQTGVNTEAFF
.	TRBD1	TRBV7-2	TRBJ2-1	TGTGCCAGCAGCGCGGGACAGGGGAGCTACAATGAGCAGTTCTTC	CASSAGQGSYNEQFF
.	.	TRBV19	TRBJ1-1	TGTGCCAGTACCAAACGTGAGTACACTGAAGCTTTCTTT	CASTKREYTEAFF
.	.	TRBV28	TRBJ1-4	TGTGCCAGCAGTTTAGGTCGTCAGACAACTTTT	CASSLGRQTTF
few	TRBD1	TRBV6-5	TRBJ1-2	TGTGCCAGCAGTTACCCCGGACAGGGTAGAGATGGCTACACCTTC	CASSYPGQGRDGYTF
.	.	TRBV28	TRBJ1-1	TGTGCCAGCACCCCCTGGCAGGGGCCAACCGGTGGTTTCTTT	CASTPWQGPTGGFF
few	TRBD2	TRBV10-3	TRBJ2-1	TGTGCCATCAGCCCCCGCAGCGGGATCTATTACAATGAGCAGTTCTTC	CAISPRSGIYYNEQFF
.	TRBD1	TRBV19	TRBJ1-1	TGTGCCAGTAGCGCAGGGGGCACTGAAGCTTTCTTT	CASSAGGTEAFF
.	.	TRBV7-6	TRBJ1-1	TGTGCCAGCAGCCGGGGGGGGAACACTGAAGCTTTCTTT	CASSRGGNTEAFF
.	TRBD2	TRBV9	TRBJ2-3	TGTGCCAGCAGCCCTAAACTAGCGGGGAACCCTACCGATACGCAGTATTTT	CASSPKLAGNPTDTQYF
.	.	TRBV4-3	TRBJ2-7	TGCGCCAGCAGCCCCAGCCTAGGGAGGGGGGTCTACGAGCAGTACTTC	CASSPSLGRGVYEQYF
.	.	TRBV7-9	TRBJ2-1	TGTGCCAGCAGCTCACCGATGAGTGCGCAGTTCTTC	CASSSPMSAQFF
.	TRBD1	TRBV6-6	TRBJ2-1	TGTGCCAGCAGCCAAGACAGGGGTCCCTACAATGAGCAGTTCTTC	CASSQDRGPYNEQFF
.	.	TRBV28	TRBJ2-5	TGTGCCAGCAGTTCATACCCGGGGGAGACCCAGTACTTC	CASSSYPGETQYF
once	.	TRBV5-8	TRBJ1-2	TGTGCCAGCAGCGCAACAGGGTTTGGCTATGGCTACACCTTC	CASSATGFGYGYTF
.	TRBD1	TRBV7-9	TRBJ1-2	TGTGCCAGCAGCTTAGCGACAGGGGGGAACTATGGCTACACCTTC	CASSLATGGNYGYTF
few	.	TRBV6-1	TRBJ2-1	TGTGCCAGCAGTAGGACAGACAGCTCCTACAATGAGCAGTTCTTC	CASSRTDSSYNEQFF
.	TRBD1	TRBV27	TRBJ2-7	TGTGCCAGCAGTCCGTATCCCCGACAGGGGGAGTACTTC	CASSPYPRQGEYF
.	.	TRBV11-2	TRBJ2-3	TGTGCCAGCAGTCTCGTATTAACCCCAGCAGATACGCAGTATTTT	CASSLVLTPADTQYF